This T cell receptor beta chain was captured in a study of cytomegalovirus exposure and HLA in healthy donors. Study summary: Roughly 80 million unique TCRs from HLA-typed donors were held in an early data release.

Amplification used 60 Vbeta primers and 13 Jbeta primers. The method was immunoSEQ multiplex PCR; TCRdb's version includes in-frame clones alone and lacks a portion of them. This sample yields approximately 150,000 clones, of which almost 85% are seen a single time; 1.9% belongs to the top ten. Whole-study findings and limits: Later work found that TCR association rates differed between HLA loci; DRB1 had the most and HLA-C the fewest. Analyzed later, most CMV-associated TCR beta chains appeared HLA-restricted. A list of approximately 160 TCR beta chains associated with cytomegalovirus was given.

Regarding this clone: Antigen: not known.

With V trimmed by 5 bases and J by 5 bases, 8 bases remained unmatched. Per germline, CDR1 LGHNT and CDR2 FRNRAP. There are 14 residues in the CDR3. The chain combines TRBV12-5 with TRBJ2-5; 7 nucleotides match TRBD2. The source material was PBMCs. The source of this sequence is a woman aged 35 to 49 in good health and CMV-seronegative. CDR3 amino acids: CASGPETSQETQYF. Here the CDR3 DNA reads TGTGCTAGTGGTCCCGAGACTAGCCAGGAGACCCAGTACTTC.